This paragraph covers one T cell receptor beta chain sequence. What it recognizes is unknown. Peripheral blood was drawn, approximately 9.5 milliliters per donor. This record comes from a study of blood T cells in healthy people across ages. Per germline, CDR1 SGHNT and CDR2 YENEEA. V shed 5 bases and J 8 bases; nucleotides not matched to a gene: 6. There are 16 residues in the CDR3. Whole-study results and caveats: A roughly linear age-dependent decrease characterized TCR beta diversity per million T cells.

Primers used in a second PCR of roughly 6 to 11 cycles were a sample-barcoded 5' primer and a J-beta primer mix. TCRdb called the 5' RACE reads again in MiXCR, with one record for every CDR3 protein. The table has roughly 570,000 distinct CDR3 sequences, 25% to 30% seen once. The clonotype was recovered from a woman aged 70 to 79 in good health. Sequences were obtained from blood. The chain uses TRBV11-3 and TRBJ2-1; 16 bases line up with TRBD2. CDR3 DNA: TGTGCCAGCAGCCCGGGGACTAGCGGGGGGGCCTATGAGCAGTTCTTC. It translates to CASSPGTSGGAYEQFF.